Each of the 16 T cell receptor beta chains below was sequenced from the same sample in a study of T cell repertoires in cytomegalovirus infection. TCRdb re-derived calls from the reads in MiXCR, one entry per CDR3 protein. The sample consists of roughly 500,000 distinct CDR3 sequences, 30% to 40% of them appearing once. For these receptors, no antigen is known. The starting material was cultured PBMCs, obtained from culture after CMV antigen stimulation. Every receptor here comes from a human donor in good health (CMV status not recorded). Some clones in this sample may be carry-over from other donors' samples.

Many counts were recorded for this clonotype. The chain joins TRBV7-2 to TRBJ2-1; 7 nucleotides align to TRBD1. CDR1 and CDR2 from the germline V gene are SGHTA and FQGNSA. Trimming removed 5 bases from V and 4 bases from J; junction bases left unmatched: 11. The CDR3 is made up of 16 amino acids. The CDR3 protein is CASSPRQGKTYNEQFF. CDR3 DNA: TGTGCCAGCAGCCCCCGACAGGGCAAGACTTACAATGAGCAGTTCTTC. Full variable domain (remainder filled in from reference TRBV7-2 and TRBJ2-1): GAGVSQSPSNKVTEKGKDVELRCDPISGHTALYWYRQSLGQGLEFLIYFQGNSAPDKSGLPSDRFSAERTGGSVSTLTIQRTQQEDSAVYLCASSPRQGKTYNEQFFGPGTRLTVL.

The chain combines TRBV12-5 with TRBJ1-5; D is possibly TRBD1 (5 bases). Germline assignment: CDR1 LGHNT and CDR2 FRNRAP. The CDR3 loop spans 15 amino acids. Trimming left V 7 bases short and J 0 bases short, with 13 bases between. The CDR3 DNA reads TGTGCTAGTGTCCTGGGGGGGAATAGCAATCAGCCCCAGCATTTT. It is translated as CASVLGGNSNQPQHF.

There are a few counts of this clonotype. The rearrangement joins TRBV6-5 to TRBJ2-7; 7 nucleotides align to TRBD2. The CDR3 loop spans 12 amino acids. CDR1 and CDR2 from the germline V gene are MNHEY and SVGAGI. After removal of 11 bases from V and 2 bases from J, the junction contained 6 bases not matched to a gene. CDR3 sequence reads: CAVRAGAYEQYF. The CDR3 DNA reads TGTGCCGTCCGGGCGGGAGCCTACGAGCAGTACTTC.

The genes are TRBV28 and TRBJ2-7, with D unclear. The CDR3 covers 14 residues. V lost 4 bases and J 4 bases, leaving 14 bases between the germline ends. Germline V gene sequence: CDR1 MDHEN, CDR2 SYDVKM. CDR3 nucleotides: TGTGCCAGCAGTTCCTCGATCGCACTATACGAGCAGTACTTC. This gives the protein CASSSSIALYEQYF.

The chain joins TRBV28 to TRBJ1-5; the match to TRBD1 covers 7 bases. Trimming removed 8 bases from V and 6 bases from J; junction bases left unmatched: 10. Germline CDR1 is MDHEN and CDR2 is SYDVKM. The length of the CDR3 is 14 residues. CDR3 in amino acids: CASRSSTGVQPQHF. For the CDR3, the DNA is TGTGCCAGCCGCTCCTCCACAGGGGTTCAGCCCCAGCATTTT.

This chain connects TRBV6-2 or TRBV6-3 to TRBJ2-5, with D possibly being TRBD1 (5 bases). The CDR3 runs 12 residues. Trimming stripped 10 bases from V and 3 bases from J, with 12 bases between. The germline V gene has CDR1 MNHEY and CDR2 SVGEGT. CDR3 DNA: TGTGCCACCAGCCTAGGGGAAGAGACCCAGTACTTC. This translates into CATSLGEETQYF.

The chain is built from TRBV20-1 and TRBJ2-5; TRBD1 matches at 7 bases. This CDR3 comprises 11 residues. Germline V gene lookup returns CDR1 DFQATT and CDR2 SNEGSKA (reference sequence). CDR3 amino acids: CSFQGVETQYF. For the CDR3, the DNA is TGCAGCTTCCAGGGGGTGGAGACCCAGTACTTC.

The chain joins TRBV7-6 to TRBJ2-1; 14 bases fit TRBD2. Trimming cost V 5 bases and J 3 bases; bases outside gene matches: 9. Germline V gives CDR1 SGHVS, CDR2 FNYEAQ. CDR3 length equals 18 residues. For the CDR3, the DNA is TGTGCCAGCAGCCCTATACCGGGACTAGCGGGAGTCTACAATGAGCAGTTCTTC. Protein product: CASSPIPGLAGVYNEQFF.

The chain combines TRBV6-1 with TRBJ2-3; D remains ambiguous. CDR3 length: 16 residues. Trimming took off 0 bases at V and 0 bases at J, with 10 bases between the two ends. Germline V gene sequence: CDR1 MNHNS, CDR2 SASEGT. This CDR3 is CASSEAPVTSTDTQYF. In DNA form, the CDR3 reads TGTGCCAGCAGTGAAGCGCCGGTTACTAGCACAGATACGCAGTATTTT.

The chain employs TRBV15 and TRBJ1-1; D is perhaps TRBD1 (5 bases). V was shortened by 0 bases and J by 4 bases, with 15 bases between the two germline ends. Germline CDR1 reads LNHNV; CDR2 reads YYDKDF (reference sequence). The CDR3 is 16 amino acids. The CDR3: CATSRDRARGRTEAFF. The CDR3 DNA sequence: TGTGCCACCAGCAGAGACAGGGCTAGAGGTCGCACTGAAGCTTTCTTT.

This clonotype showed up just a few times. The CDR3 spells CASSFGTASYNEQFF. The CDR3 region has the DNA TGTGCCAGCAGTTTCGGGACTGCCTCCTACAATGAGCAGTTCTTC. The rearrangement joins TRBV6-6 to TRBJ2-1; D might be TRBD2 (6 bases). Trimming took 4 bases from V and 0 from J, leaving 10 bases between them. CDR3 size: 15 residues. Germline loops: CDR1 MNHNY, CDR2 SVGAGI (reference sequence).

The chain has TRBV4-1 and TRBJ2-5, with TRBD1 as a possible D gene (6 bases). The CDR3 is 18 amino acids. In germline, CDR1 is MGHRA, CDR2 YSYEKL. The germline V and J ends were trimmed by 3 bases and 1 base, with 21 bases remaining between them. The CDR3 DNA sequence: TGCGCCAGCAGCCAGACCCCGGGACAACAGATCCTCCAAGAGACCCAGTACTTC. Translated: CASSQTPGQQILQETQYF.

The chain links TRBV7-8 to TRBJ2-3; 8 positions agree with TRBD1. Germline V gene data show CDR1 as SGHVS and CDR2 as FQNEAQ. Trimming took 6 bases from V and 5 from J; bases not matched to a gene: 4. The CDR3 length is 13 residues. Written as DNA, the CDR3 is TGTGCCAGCAGTGGACAGGGAAGAGATACGCAGTATTTT. It encodes CASSGQGRDTQYF.

The V call is TRBV20-1, the J call TRBJ2-2, with 9 nucleotides matching TRBD2. The CDR3 covers 15 residues. V trimming: 1 base; J trimming: 3 bases; junction bases outside the gene matches: 3. In germline, CDR1 is DFQATT, CDR2 SNEGSKA (reference sequence). CDR3 in DNA: TGCAGTGCTAGAGGGACTAGCGAAGACACCGGGGAGCTGTTTTTT. This encodes CSARGTSEDTGELFF.

This chain connects TRBV10-3 to TRBJ1-5; D possibly corresponds to TRBD1 (5 bases). Germline values: CDR1 ENHRY, CDR2 SYGVKD. The ends were cut back, 8 bases at V and 2 bases at J, with 25 bases in the middle. The CDR3 contains 18 residues. The CDR3 protein is CAILLGGRRGLGNQPQHF. For the CDR3, the DNA is TGTGCCATCCTACTGGGGGGGAGGAGAGGACTGGGCAATCAGCCCCAGCATTTT.

The rearrangement joins TRBV7-8 to TRBJ2-5; D assignment may be TRBD1 or TRBD2 (5 bases each). CDR1 and CDR2 (germline): SGHVS, FQNEAQ. V lost 4 bases and J 1 base, leaving 13 bases between the germline ends. The CDR3 is made up of 15 amino acids. Here the CDR3 reads CASSWSMGTQETQYF. Written as DNA, the CDR3 is TGTGCCAGCAGCTGGAGTATGGGGACCCAAGAGACCCAGTACTTC.